These T cell receptor beta chains were read from a single sample in a study of T cell responses to AZD1222 COVID-19 vaccine. The protocol was immunoSEQ multiplex PCR, while the TCRdb copy is restricted to in-frame clones and leaves out a portion. Among 150,000 to 160,000 clones listed, approximately 87% were seen once. Sequenced material: peripheral blood, taken 28 days after the second AZD1222 dose. The receptors shown here come from an adult who received the AZD1222 COVID-19 vaccine. Each CDR3 is given with its conserved first and last residue. D genes are given only for firm matches. For some rows the clone size is stated as once, few or many, or as a class when expanded; others skip it.

>TRBV6-2/TRBV6-3|NA|TRBJ1-5|NA
TGTGCCAGCAGTTACTCGAAGGCTTTTCCGAACCAGCCCCAGCATTTT
CASSYSKAFPNQPQHF
>TRBV3-1/TRBV3-2|NA|TRBJ1-2|NA
TGTGCCAGCAGTCGACCGGGAGATAATGGCTACACCTTC
CASSRPGDNGYTF
>TRBV18|NA|TRBJ2-1|NA
TGTGCCAGCTCATCGGGCCCGAGCTCCTACAATGAGCAGTTCTTC
CASSSGPSSYNEQFF
>TRBV6-1|NA|TRBJ1-4|TRBD1
TGTGCCAGCAGTGAAACAGGGGGGTCAGGGGAAAAACTGTTTTTT
CASSETGGSGEKLFF
>TRBV3-1/TRBV3-2|NA|TRBJ1-6|NA
TGTGCCAGCAGCCCAAGACACGGACGGTCACCCCTCCACTTT
CASSPRHGRSPLHF
>TRBV27|NA|TRBJ1-5|NA
TGTGCCAGCAGCTTAAGGGGGGCTGGCAATCAGCCCCAGCATTTT
CASSLRGAGNQPQHF
>TRBV7-9|NA|TRBJ1-3|TRBD1
TGTGCCAGCAGCGAGACAGGGAAGAGCTCTGGAAACACCATATATTTT
CASSETGKSSGNTIYF
>TRBV3-1/TRBV3-2|NA|TRBJ1-2|TRBD1
TGTGCCAGCAGCCCGACAGGGGGCCATGGCTACACCTTC
CASSPTGGHGYTF
>TRBV5-1|NA|TRBJ1-5|NA
TGCGCCAGCAGCCGAGGTATCAATCAGCCCCAGCATTTT
CASSRGINQPQHF
>TRBV7-8|few|TRBJ2-7|TRBD2
TGTGCCAGCAGCTCTAGCGGGAGGGCCTACGAGCAGTACTTC
CASSSSGRAYEQYF
>TRBV7-8|NA|TRBJ2-1|TRBD2
TGTGCCAGCAGCCCCGACGGGCTAGCGGGTTACAATGAGCAGTTCTTC
CASSPDGLAGYNEQFF
>TRBV19|NA|TRBJ2-1|NA
TGTGCCAGTAGTATGGCCGCCACATACGAGGAGCCGTTCTTC
CASSMAATYEEPFF
>TRBV12-3/TRBV12-4|NA|TRBJ1-1|NA
TGTGCCAGCAGTTTGGTAGGGTTCACTGAAGCTTTCTTT
CASSLVGFTEAFF
>TRBV27|NA|TRBJ1-5|NA
TGTGCCAGCAGAGACTCGGGACCGAATCAGCCCCAGCATTTT
CASRDSGPNQPQHF
>TRBV2|NA|TRBJ1-5|NA
TGTGCCAGCAGGGGGGAGGGAGGCAATCAGCCCCAGCATTTT
CASRGEGGNQPQHF
>TRBV18|NA|TRBJ1-5|NA
TGTGCCAGCTCACCGACCGGGACCCGGGATCAGCCCCAGCATTTT
CASSPTGTRDQPQHF
>TRBV28|NA|TRBJ2-1|TRBD2
TGTGCCAGCAGTTTAGGGTTGGCGGGAGGCGGCGATGAGCAGTTCTTC
CASSLGLAGGGDEQFF
>TRBV5-4|NA|TRBJ2-7|TRBD2
TGTGCCAGCAGCTTGCTAGCGGGAGGGGGTTACGAGCAGTACTTC
CASSLLAGGGYEQYF
>TRBV13|NA|TRBJ1-2|TRBD1
TGTGCCAGCAGCCCCGGACAGGCGGAAGCTAACTATGGCTACACCTTC
CASSPGQAEANYGYTF
>TRBV9|NA|TRBJ2-1|NA
TGTGCCAGCAGCGGTGCGGGGTCAAGCTCCTACAATGAGCAGTTCTTC
CASSGAGSSSYNEQFF
>TRBV7-9|NA|TRBJ1-6|NA
TGTGCCAGCAGCTCCCAGGGGTATAATTCACCCCTCCACTTT
CASSSQGYNSPLHF
>TRBV3-1/TRBV3-2|NA|TRBJ2-1|NA
TGTGCCAGCAGCCAAGATGCCTGGGTGGGTGAGCAGTTCTTC
CASSQDAWVGEQFF
>TRBV9|NA|TRBJ2-5|NA
TGTGCCAGCAGCGCCGGGACAAATCAAGAGACCCAGTACTTC
CASSAGTNQETQYF
>TRBV25-1|NA|TRBJ2-7|NA
TGTGCCAGCAGTGGGGACGTACCCTCCGAGCAGTACTTC
CASSGDVPSEQYF
>TRBV7-9|NA|TRBJ1-1|TRBD1
TGTGCCAGCAGCTTAGTTCAGGGGGGGACTGAAGCTTTCTTT
CASSLVQGGTEAFF
>TRBV28|NA|TRBJ2-5|TRBD2
TGTGCCACCAACCTGGGAGGGGAGACCCAGTACTTC
CATNLGGETQYF
>TRBV7-9|NA|TRBJ1-4|NA
TGTGCCAGTAGCCGGTGGGACACCACATTTAATGAAAAACTGTTTTTT
CASSRWDTTFNEKLFF
>TRBV5-1|NA|TRBJ1-1|TRBD1
TGCGCCAGCAGCTTGCCAGGGGGCACTGAAGCTTTCTTT
CASSLPGGTEAFF
>TRBV5-4|NA|TRBJ2-2|TRBD2
TGTGCCAGCAGAAAAGGGACTAGCGACACCGGGGAGCTGTTTTTT
CASRKGTSDTGELFF
>TRBV6-2/TRBV6-3|NA|TRBJ2-7|NA
TGTGCCAGCAGTGGACGCGAGCAGTACTTC
CASSGREQYF
>TRBV9|NA|TRBJ1-1|NA
TGTGCCAGCAGCTTTAGACCTATGAACACTGAAGCTTTCTTT
CASSFRPMNTEAFF
>TRBV6-6|once|TRBJ2-3|TRBD2
TGTGCCAGCCTAGCGGAAATCACAGATACGCAGTATTTT
CASLAEITDTQYF
>TRBV28|NA|TRBJ1-1|NA
TGTGCCAGCAGTTCCCCCGGCGGAGGGGGCACTGAAGCTTTCTTT
CASSSPGGGGTEAFF
>TRBV28|NA|TRBJ2-1|TRBD2
TGTGCCAGCAGTCTCGGGACTAGCGGGGGCTACAATGAGCAGTTCTTC
CASSLGTSGGYNEQFF
>TRBV7-6|NA|TRBJ2-4|NA
TGTGCCAGCAGTAAAACCAAAAACATTCAGTACTTC
CASSKTKNIQYF
>TRBV29-1|NA|TRBJ2-6|NA
TGCAGCGTTGGTGGGCCGAGCTCTGGGGCCAACGTCCTGACTTTC
CSVGGPSSGANVLTF
>TRBV19|few|TRBJ2-1|TRBD1
TGTGCCAGTAGTCTGGACAGGGGGTCCTACAATGAGCAGTTCTTC
CASSLDRGSYNEQFF
>TRBV7-9|NA|TRBJ1-1|NA
TGTGCCAGCAGCTTAGAAGGGAACACTGAAGCTTTCTTT
CASSLEGNTEAFF
>TRBV6-2/TRBV6-3|NA|TRBJ2-4|NA
TGTGCCAGCAGTTCTAGGGGGGGCATTCAGTACTTC
CASSSRGGIQYF
>TRBV19|NA|TRBJ1-2|NA
TGTGCCAGTAGCCTCGGGCCAGGCTATGGCTACACCTTC
CASSLGPGYGYTF
>TRBV5-4|NA|TRBJ1-3|NA
TGTGCCAGCAGCTTGGGGGGGACCCGGCTCTACCCCATATATTTT
CASSLGGTRLYPIYF
>TRBV30|NA|TRBJ2-1|NA
TGTGCCTGGAGTTCGAGGGGTGATGAGCAGTTCTTC
CAWSSRGDEQFF
>TRBV5-4|NA|TRBJ2-7|NA
TGTGCCAGCAGCTTGGGTCGGGGGATTCGCTCCTACGAGCAGTACTTC
CASSLGRGIRSYEQYF
>TRBV9|NA|TRBJ2-7|TRBD2
TGTGCCAGCAGCGCGGGGGGGGAAACCTACGAGCAGTACTTC
CASSAGGETYEQYF
>TRBV7-8|NA|TRBJ2-7|NA
TGTGCCAGCAGCTTAGGATTCAGCTACGAGCAGTACTTC
CASSLGFSYEQYF
>TRBV29-1|NA|TRBJ2-2|NA
TGCAGCGCCGGAAAATTTACAGGGAACACCGGGGAGCTGTTTTTT
CSAGKFTGNTGELFF
>TRBV29-1|NA|TRBJ2-5|TRBD2
TGCAGCGTTGAAGATGGAATGAGCGGGAGGGCCCCCTCCCAAGAGACCCAGTACTTC
CSVEDGMSGRAPSQETQYF
>TRBV11-1|once|TRBJ2-7|NA
TGTGCCAGCAGCCCAAGGACCAGAGGGAACTACGAGCAGTACTTC
CASSPRTRGNYEQYF
>TRBV19|NA|TRBJ1-1|NA
TGTGCCAGTAGTATAGGAGGGGGTGGGAACACTGAAGCTTTCTTT
CASSIGGGGNTEAFF
>TRBV11-2|once|TRBJ2-1|NA
TGTGCCAGCAGCCTTGAACTAGGAAATGAGCAGTTCTTC
CASSLELGNEQFF
>TRBV9|NA|TRBJ2-7|TRBD1
TGTGCCAGCAGCTCCGGACAGGGCTACGAGCAGTACTTC
CASSSGQGYEQYF
>TRBV27|NA|TRBJ2-1|NA
TGTGCCAGCGCGAAGCGAGATGAGCAGTTCTTC
CASAKRDEQFF
>TRBV28|NA|TRBJ1-6|TRBD1
TGTGCCAGCAGTTCCTCCGGGACAGAAGGTTCACCCCTCCACTTT
CASSSSGTEGSPLHF
>TRBV2|NA|TRBJ1-3|NA
TGTGCCAGCAGTCGACAGTCTGGAAACACCATATATTTT
CASSRQSGNTIYF
>TRBV5-1|NA|TRBJ2-2|NA
TGCGCCAGCAGCCTACAGGGATCGAACACCGGGGAGCTGTTTTTT
CASSLQGSNTGELFF
>TRBV6-5|NA|TRBJ2-7|TRBD2
TGTGCCAGCAGCCGCACTAGCGGAGCCTACGAGCAGTACTTC
CASSRTSGAYEQYF
>TRBV11-3|NA|TRBJ2-5|NA
TGTGCCAGCAGCTTAGGGGCGGGGGCGGTGACCCAGTACTTC
CASSLGAGAVTQYF
>TRBV3-1/TRBV3-2|NA|TRBJ1-2|NA
TGTGCCAGCAGCTTCGACAGACGAGCGAACTATGGCTACACCTTC
CASSFDRRANYGYTF
>TRBV28|NA|TRBJ2-7|NA
TGTGCCAGCAAGGTTTCCGAAGACGAGCAGTACTTC
CASKVSEDEQYF
>TRBV6-6|NA|TRBJ1-2|NA
TGTGCCAGCAGTGACACCGGGGGACATGGTTATGGCTACACCTTC
CASSDTGGHGYGYTF